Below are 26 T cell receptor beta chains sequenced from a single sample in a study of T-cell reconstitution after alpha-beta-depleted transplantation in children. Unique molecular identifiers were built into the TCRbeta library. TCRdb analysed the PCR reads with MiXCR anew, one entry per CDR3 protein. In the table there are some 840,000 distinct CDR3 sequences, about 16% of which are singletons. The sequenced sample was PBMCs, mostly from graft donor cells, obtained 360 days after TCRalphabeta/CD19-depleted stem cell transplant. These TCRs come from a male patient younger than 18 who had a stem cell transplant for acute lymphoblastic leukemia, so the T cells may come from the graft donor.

The DNA of the CDR3 is TGTGCCAGCAGTTTAATCGGGACTAGCGGCGAGACCCAGTACTTC. Protein sequence: CASSLIGTSGETQYF. The chain links TRBV12-3 or TRBV12-4 to TRBJ2-5; 11 nucleotides match TRBD2. This CDR3 region has 15 residues. J lost 5 bases, V lost 2 bases, and 4 bases had no gene match.

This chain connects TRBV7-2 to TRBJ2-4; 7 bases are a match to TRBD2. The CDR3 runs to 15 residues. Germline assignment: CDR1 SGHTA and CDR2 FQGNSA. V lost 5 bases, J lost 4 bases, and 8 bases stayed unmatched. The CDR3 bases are TGTGCCAGCAGCGTTACTCGGACTAGGAAAAACATTCAGTACTTC. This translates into CASSVTRTRKNIQYF.

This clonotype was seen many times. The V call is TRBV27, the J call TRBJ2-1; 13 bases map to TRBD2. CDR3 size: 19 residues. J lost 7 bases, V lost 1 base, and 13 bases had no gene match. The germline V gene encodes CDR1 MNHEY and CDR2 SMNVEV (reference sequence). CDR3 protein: CASSLYPRTSGSGRNEQFF. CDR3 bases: TGTGCCAGCAGTTTATACCCCAGGACTAGCGGGAGCGGGAGGAATGAGCAGTTCTTC.

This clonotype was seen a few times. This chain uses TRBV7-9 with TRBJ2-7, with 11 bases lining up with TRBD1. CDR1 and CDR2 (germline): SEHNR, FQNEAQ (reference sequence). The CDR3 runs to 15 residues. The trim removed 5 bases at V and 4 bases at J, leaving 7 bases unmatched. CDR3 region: CASSPRDRGFYEQYF. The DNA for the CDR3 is TGTGCCAGCAGCCCCCGGGACAGGGGGTTTTACGAGCAGTACTTC.

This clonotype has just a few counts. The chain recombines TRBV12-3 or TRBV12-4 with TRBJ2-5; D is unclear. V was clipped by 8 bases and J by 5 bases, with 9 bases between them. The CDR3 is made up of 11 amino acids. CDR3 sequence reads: CASLQGETQYF. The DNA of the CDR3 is TGTGCCAGCCTCCAAGGGGAGACCCAGTACTTC.

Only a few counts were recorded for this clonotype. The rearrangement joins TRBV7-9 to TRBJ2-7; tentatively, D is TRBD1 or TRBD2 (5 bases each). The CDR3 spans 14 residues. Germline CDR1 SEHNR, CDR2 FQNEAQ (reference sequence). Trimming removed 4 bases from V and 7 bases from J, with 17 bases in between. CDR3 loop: CASSYPSGAWEQYF. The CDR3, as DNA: TGTGCCAGCAGCTATCCATCCGGGGCCTGGGAGCAGTACTTC.

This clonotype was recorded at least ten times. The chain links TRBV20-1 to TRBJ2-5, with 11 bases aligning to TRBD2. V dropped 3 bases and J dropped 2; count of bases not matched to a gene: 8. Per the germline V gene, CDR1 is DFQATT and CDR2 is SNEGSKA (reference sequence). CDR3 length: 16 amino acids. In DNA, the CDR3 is TGCAGTGCTAGTGAAATAGCGGGAGGGCGTCAAGAGACCCAGTACTTC. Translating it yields CSASEIAGGRQETQYF.

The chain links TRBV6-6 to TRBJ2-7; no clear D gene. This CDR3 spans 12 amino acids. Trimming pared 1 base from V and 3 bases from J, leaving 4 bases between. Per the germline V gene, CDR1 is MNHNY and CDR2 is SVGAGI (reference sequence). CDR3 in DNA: TGTGCCAGCAGTTACTTCAGCTACGAGCAGTACTTC. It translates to CASSYFSYEQYF.

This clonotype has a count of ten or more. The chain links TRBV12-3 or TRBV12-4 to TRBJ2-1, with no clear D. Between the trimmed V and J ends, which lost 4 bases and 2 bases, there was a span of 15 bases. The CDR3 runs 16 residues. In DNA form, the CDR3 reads TGTGCCAGCAGTTCGATGATGGTAGCCCCCTACAATGAGCAGTTCTTC. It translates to CASSSMMVAPYNEQFF.

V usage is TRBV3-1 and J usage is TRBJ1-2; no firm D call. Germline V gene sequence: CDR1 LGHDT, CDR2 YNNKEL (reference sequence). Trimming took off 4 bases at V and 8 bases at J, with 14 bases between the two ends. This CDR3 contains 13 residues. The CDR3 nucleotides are TGTGCCAGCAGCCCGGTTCTTGCGGGAGGCTACACCTTC. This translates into CASSPVLAGGYTF.

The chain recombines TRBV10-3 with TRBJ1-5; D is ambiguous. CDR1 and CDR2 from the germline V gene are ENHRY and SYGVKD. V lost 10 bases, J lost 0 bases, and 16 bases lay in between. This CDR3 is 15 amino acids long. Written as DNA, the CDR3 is TGTGCCACTACGGACTTTCCGATTAGCAATCAGCCCCAGCATTTT. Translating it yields CATTDFPISNQPQHF.

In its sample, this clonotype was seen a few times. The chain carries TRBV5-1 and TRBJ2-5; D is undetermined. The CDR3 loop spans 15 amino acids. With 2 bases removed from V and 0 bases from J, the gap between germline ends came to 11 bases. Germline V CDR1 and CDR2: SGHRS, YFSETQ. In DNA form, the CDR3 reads TGCGCCAGCAGCTTAGCCCCTGTGGACCAAGAGACCCAGTACTTC. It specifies CASSLAPVDQETQYF.

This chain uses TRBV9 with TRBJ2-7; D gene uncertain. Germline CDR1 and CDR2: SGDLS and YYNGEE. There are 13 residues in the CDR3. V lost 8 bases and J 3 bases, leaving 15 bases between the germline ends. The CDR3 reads CARASPVRYEQYF. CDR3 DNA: TGTGCCAGAGCGAGCCCCGTCCGCTACGAGCAGTACTTC.

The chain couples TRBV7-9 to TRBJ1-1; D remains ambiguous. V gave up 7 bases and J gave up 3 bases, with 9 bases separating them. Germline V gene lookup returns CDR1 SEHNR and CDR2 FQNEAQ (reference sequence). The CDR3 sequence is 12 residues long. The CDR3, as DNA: TGTGCCAGCACTAGGTCCGACACTGAAGCTTTCTTT. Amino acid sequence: CASTRSDTEAFF. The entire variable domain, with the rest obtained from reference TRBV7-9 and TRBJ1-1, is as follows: DTGVSQNPRHKITKRGQNVTFRCDPISEHNRLYWYRQTLGQGPEFLTYFQNEAQLEKSRLLSDRFSAERPKGSFSTLEIQRTEQGDSAMYLCASTRSDTEAFFGQGTRLTVV.

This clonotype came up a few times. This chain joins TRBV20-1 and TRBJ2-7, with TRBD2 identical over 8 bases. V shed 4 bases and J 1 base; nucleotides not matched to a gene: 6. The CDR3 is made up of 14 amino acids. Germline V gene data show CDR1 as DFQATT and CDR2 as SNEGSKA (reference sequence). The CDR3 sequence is CSATGLAFSYEQYF. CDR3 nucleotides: TGCAGTGCTACCGGACTAGCCTTTTCCTACGAGCAGTACTTC.

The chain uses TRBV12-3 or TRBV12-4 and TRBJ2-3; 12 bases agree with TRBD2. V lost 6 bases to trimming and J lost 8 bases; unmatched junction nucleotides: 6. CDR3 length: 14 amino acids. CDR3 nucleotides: TGTGCCAGCAGGGAACTAGCGGGAGGTGGTACGCAGTATTTT. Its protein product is CASRELAGGGTQYF.

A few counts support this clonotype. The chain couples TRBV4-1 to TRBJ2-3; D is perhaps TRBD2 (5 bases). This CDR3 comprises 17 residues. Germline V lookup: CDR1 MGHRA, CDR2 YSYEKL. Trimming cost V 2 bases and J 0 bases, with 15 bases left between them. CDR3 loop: CASSQQAAEPSTDTQYF. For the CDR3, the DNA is TGCGCCAGCAGCCAACAGGCAGCGGAACCTAGCACAGATACGCAGTATTTT.

CDR3 bases: TGTGCCAGCAGCGCCAACCGGGCTAGCGGGAGATTGAGAGAGACCCAGTACTTC. This translates into CASSANRASGRLRETQYF. The gene calls are TRBV9 and TRBJ2-5, with 10 nucleotides matching TRBD2. The CDR3 runs to 18 residues. CDR1 is SGDLS and CDR2 is YYNGEE in the germline V gene. With 3 bases clipped from V and 4 bases from J, the junction kept 15 bases outside the gene matches.

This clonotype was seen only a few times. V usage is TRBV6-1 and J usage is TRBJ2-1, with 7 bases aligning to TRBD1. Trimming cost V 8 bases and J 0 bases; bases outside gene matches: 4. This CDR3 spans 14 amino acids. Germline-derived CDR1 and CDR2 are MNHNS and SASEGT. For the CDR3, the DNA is TGTGCCAGCGGGGGACAGAGCTCCTACAATGAGCAGTTCTTC. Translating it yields CASGGQSSYNEQFF.

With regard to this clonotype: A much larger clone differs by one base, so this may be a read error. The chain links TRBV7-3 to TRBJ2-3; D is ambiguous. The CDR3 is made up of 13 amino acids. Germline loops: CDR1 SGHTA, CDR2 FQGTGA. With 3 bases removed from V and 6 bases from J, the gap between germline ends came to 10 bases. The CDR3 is CASSFSVGDTQYF. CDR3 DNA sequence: TGTGCCAGCAGCTTTTCCGTAGGGGATACGCAGTATTTT.

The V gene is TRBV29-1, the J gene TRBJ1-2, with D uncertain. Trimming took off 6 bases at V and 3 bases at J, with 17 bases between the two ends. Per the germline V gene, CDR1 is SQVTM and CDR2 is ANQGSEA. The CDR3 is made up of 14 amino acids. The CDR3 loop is CSVTLLPRDYGYTF. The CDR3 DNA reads TGCAGCGTCACCTTGCTACCTAGGGACTATGGCTACACCTTC. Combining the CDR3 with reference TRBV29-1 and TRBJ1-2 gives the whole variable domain SAVISQKPSRDICQRGTSLTIQCQVDSQVTMMFWYRQQPGQSLTLIATANQGSEATYESGFVIDKFPISRPNLTFSTLTVSNMSPEDSSIYLCSVTLLPRDYGYTFGSGTRLTVV.

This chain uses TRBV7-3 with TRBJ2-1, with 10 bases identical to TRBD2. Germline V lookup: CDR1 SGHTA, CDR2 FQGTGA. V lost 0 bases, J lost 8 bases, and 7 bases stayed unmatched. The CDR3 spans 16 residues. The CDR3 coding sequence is TGTGCCAGCAGCTTAACGGTAGCGGGAGGTGTCCATGAGCAGTTCTTC. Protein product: CASSLTVAGGVHEQFF.

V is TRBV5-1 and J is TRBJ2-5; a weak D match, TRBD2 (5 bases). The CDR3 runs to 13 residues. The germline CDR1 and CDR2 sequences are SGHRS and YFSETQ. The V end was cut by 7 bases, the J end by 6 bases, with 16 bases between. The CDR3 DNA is TGCGCCAGCCTGAACAGCGGTCCGAAGACCCAGTACTTC. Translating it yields CASLNSGPKTQYF.

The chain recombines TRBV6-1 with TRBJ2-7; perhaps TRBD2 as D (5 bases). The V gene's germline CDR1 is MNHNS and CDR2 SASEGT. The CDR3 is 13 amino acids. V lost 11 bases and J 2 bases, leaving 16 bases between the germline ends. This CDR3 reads CAASGSPTYEQYF. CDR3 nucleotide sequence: TGTGCCGCCTCGGGGAGTCCCACCTACGAGCAGTACTTC.

CDR3 DNA sequence: TGCAGCGTTGCAGGGTTCGACGAGCAGTACTTC. Protein sequence: CSVAGFDEQYF. The chain employs TRBV29-1 and TRBJ2-7, with a tentative D call TRBD1 (5 bases). The V gene lost 4 bases and the J gene lost 5 bases, with 9 bases spanning the gap. The germline gives CDR1 SQVTM, CDR2 ANQGSEA. The CDR3 spans 11 residues.

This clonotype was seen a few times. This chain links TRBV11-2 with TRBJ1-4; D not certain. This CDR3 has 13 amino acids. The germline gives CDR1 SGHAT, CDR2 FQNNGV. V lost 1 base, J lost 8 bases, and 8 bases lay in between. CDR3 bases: TGTGCCAGCAGCTTAGGGGTCTACGAAAAACTGTTTTTT. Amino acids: CASSLGVYEKLFF.